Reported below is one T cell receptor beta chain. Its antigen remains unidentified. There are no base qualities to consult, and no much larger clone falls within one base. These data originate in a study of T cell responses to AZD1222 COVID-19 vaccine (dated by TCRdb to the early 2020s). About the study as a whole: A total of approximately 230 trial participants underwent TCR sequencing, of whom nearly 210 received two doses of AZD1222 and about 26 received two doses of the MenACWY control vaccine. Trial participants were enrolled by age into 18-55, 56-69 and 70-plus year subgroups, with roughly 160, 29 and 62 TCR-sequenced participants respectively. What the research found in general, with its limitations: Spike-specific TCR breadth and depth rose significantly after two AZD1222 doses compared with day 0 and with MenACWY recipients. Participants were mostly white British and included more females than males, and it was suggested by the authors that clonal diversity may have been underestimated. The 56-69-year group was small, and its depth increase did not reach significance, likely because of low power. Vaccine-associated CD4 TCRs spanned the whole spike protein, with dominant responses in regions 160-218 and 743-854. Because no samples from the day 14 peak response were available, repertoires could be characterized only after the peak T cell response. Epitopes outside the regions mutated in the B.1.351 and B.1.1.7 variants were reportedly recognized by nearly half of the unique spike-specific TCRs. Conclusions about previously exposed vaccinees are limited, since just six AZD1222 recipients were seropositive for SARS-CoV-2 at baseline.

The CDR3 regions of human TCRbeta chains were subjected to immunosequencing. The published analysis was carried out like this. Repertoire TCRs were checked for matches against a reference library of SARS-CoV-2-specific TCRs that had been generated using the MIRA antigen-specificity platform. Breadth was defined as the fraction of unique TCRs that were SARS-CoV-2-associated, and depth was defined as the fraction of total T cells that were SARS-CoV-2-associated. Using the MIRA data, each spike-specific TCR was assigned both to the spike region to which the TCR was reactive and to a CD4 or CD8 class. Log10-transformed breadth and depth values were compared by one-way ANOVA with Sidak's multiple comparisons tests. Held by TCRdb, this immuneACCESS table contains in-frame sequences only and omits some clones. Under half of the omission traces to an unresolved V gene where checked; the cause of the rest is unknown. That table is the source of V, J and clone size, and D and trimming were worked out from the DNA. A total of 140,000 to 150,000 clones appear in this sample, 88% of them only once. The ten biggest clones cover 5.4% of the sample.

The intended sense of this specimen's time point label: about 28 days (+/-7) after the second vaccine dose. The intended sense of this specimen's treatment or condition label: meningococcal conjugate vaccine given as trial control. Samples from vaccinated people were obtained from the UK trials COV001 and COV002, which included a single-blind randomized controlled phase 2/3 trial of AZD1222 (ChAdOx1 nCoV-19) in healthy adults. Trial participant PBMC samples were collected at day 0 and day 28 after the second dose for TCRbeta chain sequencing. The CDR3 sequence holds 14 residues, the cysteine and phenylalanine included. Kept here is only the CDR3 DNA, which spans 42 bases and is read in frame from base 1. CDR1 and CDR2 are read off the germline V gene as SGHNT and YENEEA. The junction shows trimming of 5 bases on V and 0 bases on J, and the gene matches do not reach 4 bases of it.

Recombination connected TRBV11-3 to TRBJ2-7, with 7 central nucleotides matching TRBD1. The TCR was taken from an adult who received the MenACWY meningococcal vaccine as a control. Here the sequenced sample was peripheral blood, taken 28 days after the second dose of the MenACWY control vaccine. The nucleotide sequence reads TGTGCCAGCAGCCCGGGACAGAGCTCCTACGAGCAGTACTTC. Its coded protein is CASSPGQSSYEQYF.